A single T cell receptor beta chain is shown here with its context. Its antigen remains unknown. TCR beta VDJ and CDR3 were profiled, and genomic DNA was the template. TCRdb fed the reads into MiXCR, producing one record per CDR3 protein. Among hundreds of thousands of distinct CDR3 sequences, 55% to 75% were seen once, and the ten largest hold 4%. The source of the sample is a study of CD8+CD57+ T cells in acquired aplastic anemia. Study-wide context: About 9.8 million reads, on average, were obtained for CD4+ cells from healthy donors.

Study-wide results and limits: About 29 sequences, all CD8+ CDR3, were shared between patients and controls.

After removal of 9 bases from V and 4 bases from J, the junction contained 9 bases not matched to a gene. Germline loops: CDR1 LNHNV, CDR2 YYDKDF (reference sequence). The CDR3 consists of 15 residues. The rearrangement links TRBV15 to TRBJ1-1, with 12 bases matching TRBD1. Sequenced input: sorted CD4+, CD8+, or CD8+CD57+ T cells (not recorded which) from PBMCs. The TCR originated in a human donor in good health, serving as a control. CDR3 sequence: CATNRDRGRGTEAFF. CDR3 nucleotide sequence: TGTGCCACTAACCGGGACAGGGGGCGCGGCACTGAAGCTTTCTTT.